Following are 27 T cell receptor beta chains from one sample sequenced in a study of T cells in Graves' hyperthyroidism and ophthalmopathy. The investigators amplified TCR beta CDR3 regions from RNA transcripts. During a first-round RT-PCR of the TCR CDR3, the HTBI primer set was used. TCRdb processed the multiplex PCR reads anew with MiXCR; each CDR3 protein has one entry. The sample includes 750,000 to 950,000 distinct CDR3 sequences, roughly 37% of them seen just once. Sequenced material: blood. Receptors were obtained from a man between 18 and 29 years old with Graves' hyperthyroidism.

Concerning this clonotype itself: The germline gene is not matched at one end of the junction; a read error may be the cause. The CDR3 bases are TGCGCCAGCAGCCACAGGGGAACTTCTGGGGCCAACGTCCTGACTTTC. It translates to CASSHRGTSGANVLTF. The chain recombines TRBV7-2 with TRBJ2-6, with 7 bases lining up with TRBD1. CDR1 and CDR2 (germline): SGHTA, FQGNSA. The CDR3 totals 16 residues.

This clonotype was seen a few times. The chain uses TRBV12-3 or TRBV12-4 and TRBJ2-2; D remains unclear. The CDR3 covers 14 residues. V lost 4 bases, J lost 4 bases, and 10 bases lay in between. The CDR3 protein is CASSSWSGTGELFF. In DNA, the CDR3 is TGTGCCAGCAGTTCGTGGTCGGGCACCGGGGAGCTGTTTTTT.

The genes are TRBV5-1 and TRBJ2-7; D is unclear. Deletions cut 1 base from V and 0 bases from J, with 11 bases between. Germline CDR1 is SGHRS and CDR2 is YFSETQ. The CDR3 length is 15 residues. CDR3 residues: CASSLMSPSSYEQYF. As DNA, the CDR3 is TGCGCCAGCAGCTTGATGTCTCCAAGCTCCTACGAGCAGTACTTC.

For the CDR3, the DNA is TGTGCCAGCAGCCAAGGTGGACAGGCTGGGGCCAACGTCCTGACTTTC. Translation: CASSQGGQAGANVLTF. This chain links TRBV7-2 with TRBJ2-6, with TRBD1 identical over 7 bases. V shed 5 bases and J 2 bases; nucleotides not matched to a gene: 6. The CDR3 consists of 16 residues. CDR1 and CDR2 (germline): SGHTA, FQGNSA.

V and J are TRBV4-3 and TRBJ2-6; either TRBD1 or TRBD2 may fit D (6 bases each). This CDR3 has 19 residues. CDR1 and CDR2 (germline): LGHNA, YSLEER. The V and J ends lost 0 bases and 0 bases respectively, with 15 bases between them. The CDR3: CASSQDGGQRFSGANVLTF. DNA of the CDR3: TGCGCCAGCAGCCAAGATGGGGGGCAGAGATTCTCTGGGGCCAACGTCCTGACTTTC.

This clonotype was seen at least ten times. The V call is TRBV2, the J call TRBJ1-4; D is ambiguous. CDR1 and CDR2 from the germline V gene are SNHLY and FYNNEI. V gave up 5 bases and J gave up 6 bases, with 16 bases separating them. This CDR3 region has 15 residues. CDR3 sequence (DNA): TGTGCCAGCAGTCCCGAAACCAACCTACATGAAAAACTGTTTTTT. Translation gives CASSPETNLHEKLFF.

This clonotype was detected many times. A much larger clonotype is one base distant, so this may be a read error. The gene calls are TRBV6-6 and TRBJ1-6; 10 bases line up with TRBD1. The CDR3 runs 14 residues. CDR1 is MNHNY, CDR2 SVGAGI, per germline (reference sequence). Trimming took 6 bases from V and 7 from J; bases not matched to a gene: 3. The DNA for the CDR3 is TGTGCCAGCAGCTGGGGACAGGGGAATTCACCCCTCCACTTT. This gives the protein CASSWGQGNSPLHF.

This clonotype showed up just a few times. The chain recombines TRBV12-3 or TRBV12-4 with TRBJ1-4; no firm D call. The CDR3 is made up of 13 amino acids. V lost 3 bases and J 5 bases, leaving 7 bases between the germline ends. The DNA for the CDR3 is TGTGCCAGCAGTTTTAACCAGAATGAAAAACTGTTTTTT. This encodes CASSFNQNEKLFF.

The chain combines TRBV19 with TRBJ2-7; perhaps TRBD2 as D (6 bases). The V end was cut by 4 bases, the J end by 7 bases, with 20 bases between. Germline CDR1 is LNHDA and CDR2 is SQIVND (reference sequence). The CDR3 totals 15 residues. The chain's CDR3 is CASSKEGGRPTEQYF. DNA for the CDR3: TGTGCCAGTAGTAAGGAGGGCGGGCGCCCGACGGAGCAGTACTTC. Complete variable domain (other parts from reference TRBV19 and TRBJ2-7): DGGITQSPKYLFRKEGQNVTLSCEQNLNHDAMYWYRQDPGQGLRLIYYSQIVNDFQKGDIAEGYSVSREKKESFPLTVTSAQKNPTAFYLCASSKEGGRPTEQYFGPGTRLTVT.

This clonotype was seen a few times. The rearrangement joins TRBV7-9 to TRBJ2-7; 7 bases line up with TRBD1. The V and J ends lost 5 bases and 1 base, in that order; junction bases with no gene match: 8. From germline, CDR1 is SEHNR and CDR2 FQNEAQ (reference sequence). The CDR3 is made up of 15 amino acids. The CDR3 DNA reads TGTGCCAGCAGCACCACCCGGACAGGTTCCTACGAGCAGTACTTC. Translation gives CASSTTRTGSYEQYF.

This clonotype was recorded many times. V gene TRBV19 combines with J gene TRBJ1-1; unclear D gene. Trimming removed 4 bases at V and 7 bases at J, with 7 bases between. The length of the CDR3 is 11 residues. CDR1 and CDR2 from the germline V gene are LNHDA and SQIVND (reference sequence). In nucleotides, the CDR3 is TGTGCCAGTAGTACCGCCGGTGAAGCTTTCTTT. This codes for CASSTAGEAFF.

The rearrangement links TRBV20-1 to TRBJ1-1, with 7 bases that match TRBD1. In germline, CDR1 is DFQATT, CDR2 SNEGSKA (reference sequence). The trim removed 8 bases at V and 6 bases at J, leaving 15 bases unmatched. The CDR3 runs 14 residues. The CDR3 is CSYSTGTAGAEAFF. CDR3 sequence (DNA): TGCAGTTATAGCACGGGGACAGCGGGCGCTGAAGCTTTCTTT.

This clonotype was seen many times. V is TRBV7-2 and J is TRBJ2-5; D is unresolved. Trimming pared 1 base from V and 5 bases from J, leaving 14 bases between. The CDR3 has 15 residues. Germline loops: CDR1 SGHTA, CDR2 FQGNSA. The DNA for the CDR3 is TGTGCCAGCAGCTTAGGAGTAGCCCAAGGGGAGACCCAGTACTTC. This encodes CASSLGVAQGETQYF.

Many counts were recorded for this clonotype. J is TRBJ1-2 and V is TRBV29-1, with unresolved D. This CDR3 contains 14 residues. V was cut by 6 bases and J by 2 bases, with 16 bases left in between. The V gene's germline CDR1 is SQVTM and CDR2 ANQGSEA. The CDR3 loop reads CSVVLGSWNYGYTF. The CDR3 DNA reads TGCAGCGTGGTTCTGGGGTCTTGGAACTATGGCTACACCTTC.

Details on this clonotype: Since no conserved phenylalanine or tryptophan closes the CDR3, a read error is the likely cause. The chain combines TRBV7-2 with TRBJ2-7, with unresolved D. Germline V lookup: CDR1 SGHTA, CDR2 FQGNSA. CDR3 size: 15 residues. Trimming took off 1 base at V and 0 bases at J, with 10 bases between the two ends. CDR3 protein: CASSLDPDSSYEQYL. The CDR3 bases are TGTGCCAGCAGCTTAGACCCCGATAGCTCCTACGAGCAGTACCTC.

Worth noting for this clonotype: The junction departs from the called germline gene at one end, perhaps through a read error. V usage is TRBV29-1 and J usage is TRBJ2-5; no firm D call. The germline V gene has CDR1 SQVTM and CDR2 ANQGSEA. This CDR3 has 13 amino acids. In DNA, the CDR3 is TGCAGCGTTGAAGAGGTCAGTCAAGGGACCCAGTACTTC. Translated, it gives CSVEEVSQGTQYF.

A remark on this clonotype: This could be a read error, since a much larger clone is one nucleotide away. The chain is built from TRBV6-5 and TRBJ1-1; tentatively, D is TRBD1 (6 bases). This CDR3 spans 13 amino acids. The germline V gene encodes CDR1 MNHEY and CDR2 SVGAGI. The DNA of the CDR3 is TGTGCCAGCGGTTACAGGGAGAACACTGAAGCTTTCTTT. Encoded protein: CASGYRENTEAFF.

The CDR3 DNA sequence: TGTGCCAGCAGTGAAAACCAGCATTTT. It specifies CASSENQHF. The rearrangement joins TRBV2 to TRBJ1-5, with D unclear. The CDR3 totals 9 residues. V shed 2 bases and J shed 12 bases, with 2 bases lying between them. The germline V gene encodes CDR1 SNHLY and CDR2 FYNNEI.

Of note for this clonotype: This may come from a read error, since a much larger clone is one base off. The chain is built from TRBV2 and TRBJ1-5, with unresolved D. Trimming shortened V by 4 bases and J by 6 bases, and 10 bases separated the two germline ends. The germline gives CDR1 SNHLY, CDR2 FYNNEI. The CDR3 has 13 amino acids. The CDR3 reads CASSGAPGQPQHF. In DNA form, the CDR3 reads TGTGCCAGCAGTGGGGCCCCGGGTCAGCCCCAGCATTTT.

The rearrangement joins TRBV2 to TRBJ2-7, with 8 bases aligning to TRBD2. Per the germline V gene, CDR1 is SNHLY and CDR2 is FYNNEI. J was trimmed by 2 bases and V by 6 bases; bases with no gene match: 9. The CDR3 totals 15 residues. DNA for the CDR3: TGTGCCAGCAGCTTACGGATAGCGGGGCCCTACGAGCAGTACTTC. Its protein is CASSLRIAGPYEQYF.

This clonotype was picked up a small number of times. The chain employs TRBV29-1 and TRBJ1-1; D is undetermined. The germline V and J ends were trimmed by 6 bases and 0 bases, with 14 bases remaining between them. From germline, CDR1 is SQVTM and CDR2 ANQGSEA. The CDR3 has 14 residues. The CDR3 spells CSVARTYVNTEAFF. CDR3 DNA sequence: TGCAGCGTGGCCCGGACGTATGTGAACACTGAAGCTTTCTTT.

The CDR3: CASSLPRGGGTEAFF. The CDR3 nucleotides are TGTGCCAGCAGCTTACCCCGAGGAGGGGGGACTGAAGCTTTCTTT. This sequence joins TRBV7-2 and TRBJ1-1, with a tentative D call TRBD1 (6 bases). V lost 2 bases and J 5 bases, leaving 15 bases between the germline ends. The CDR3 runs 15 residues. Germline V gene lookup returns CDR1 SGHTA and CDR2 FQGNSA.

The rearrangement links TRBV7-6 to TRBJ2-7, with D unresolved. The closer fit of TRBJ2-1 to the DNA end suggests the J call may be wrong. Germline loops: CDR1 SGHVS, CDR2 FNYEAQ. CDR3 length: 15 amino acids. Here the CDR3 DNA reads TGTGCCAGCAGCTTAGGGGCAGCTTCCTACAATGAGCAGTTCTTC. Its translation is CASSLGAASYNEQFF.

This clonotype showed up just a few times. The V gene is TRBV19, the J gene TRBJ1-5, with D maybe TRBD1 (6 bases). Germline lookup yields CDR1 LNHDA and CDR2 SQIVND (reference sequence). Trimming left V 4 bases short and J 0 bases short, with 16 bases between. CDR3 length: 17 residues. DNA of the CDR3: TGTGCCAGTAGTACTAAGACAGGTCTCTATAGCAATCAGCCCCAGCATTTT. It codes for CASSTKTGLYSNQPQHF.

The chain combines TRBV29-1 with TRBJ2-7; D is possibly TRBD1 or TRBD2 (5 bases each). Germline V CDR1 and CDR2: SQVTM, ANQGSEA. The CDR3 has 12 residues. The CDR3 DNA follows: TGCAGTGAACCCGGGACGCCTGACGAGCAGTACTTC. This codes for CSEPGTPDEQYF.

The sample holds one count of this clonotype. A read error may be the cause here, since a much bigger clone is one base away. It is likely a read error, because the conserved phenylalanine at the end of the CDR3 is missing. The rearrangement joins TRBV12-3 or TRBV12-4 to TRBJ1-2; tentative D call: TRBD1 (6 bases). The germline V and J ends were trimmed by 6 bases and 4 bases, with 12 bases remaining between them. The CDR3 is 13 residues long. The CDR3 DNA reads TGTGCCAGCAGAAGGGACACCTCCTATGGCTACACCCTC. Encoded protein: CASRRDTSYGYTL.

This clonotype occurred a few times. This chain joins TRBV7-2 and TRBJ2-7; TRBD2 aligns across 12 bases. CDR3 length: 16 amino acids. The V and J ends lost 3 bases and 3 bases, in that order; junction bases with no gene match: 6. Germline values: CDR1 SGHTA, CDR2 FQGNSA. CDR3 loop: CASSFLTSGRVYEQYF. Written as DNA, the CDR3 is TGTGCCAGCAGCTTCCTGACTAGCGGGAGAGTCTACGAGCAGTACTTC.